A single sample gave rise to the 8 T cell receptor beta chains below, sequenced in a study of shared T cell receptors in the human thymus. Method: immunoSEQ multiplex PCR; TCRdb's copy keeps in-frame clones and lacks some. The table has 650,000 to 950,000 clones, 70% to 90% seen once. The same sample was also studied in work on human thymus T cells.

The source material was thymocytes. These receptors were obtained from a girl under three years old with a congenital heart defect.

The rearrangement uses TRBV14 and TRBJ1-2; D remains unclear. CDR3 length equals 13 residues. CDR1 SGHDN and CDR2 FVKESK come from the germline V gene. The V end lost 0 bases, the J end lost 6 bases, and 8 bases lay between the germline ends. CDR3 in amino acids: CASSQESFDGYTF. The CDR3 DNA follows: TGTGCCAGCAGCCAAGAGTCGTTCGATGGCTACACCTTC.

The V and J genes are TRBV14 and TRBJ2-1, with D hard to call. CDR3 length: 16 amino acids. With 1 base removed from V and 0 bases from J, the gap between germline ends came to 10 bases. Germline values: CDR1 SGHDN, CDR2 FVKESK. The CDR3 DNA sequence: TGTGCCAGCAGCCAAGCCTTCCCCTTCTCCTACAATGAGCAGTTCTTC. Protein: CASSQAFPFSYNEQFF.

The chain carries TRBV9 and TRBJ1-1; D remains ambiguous. Trimming took 3 bases from V and 8 from J, leaving 14 bases between them. Looked up from germline, CDR1 is SGDLS and CDR2 is YYNGEE. The CDR3 runs to 13 residues. Written as DNA, the CDR3 is TGTGCCAGCAGCGCCCCGTGGCGGCCAGAAGCTTTCTTT. Protein product: CASSAPWRPEAFF.

The chain is built from TRBV4-3 and TRBJ1-2; the D is unclear. The CDR3 consists of 20 residues. The germline V gene has CDR1 LGHNA and CDR2 YSLEER. V was clipped by 0 bases and J by 1 base, with 24 bases between them. CDR3 protein: CASSQEVGRRKAHINYGYTF. The DNA for the CDR3 is TGCGCCAGCAGCCAAGAAGTGGGGAGACGGAAAGCCCATATTAACTATGGCTACACCTTC.

The rearrangement joins TRBV11-2 to TRBJ2-1; 8 positions agree with TRBD1. V was pared by 7 bases and J by 5 bases, with 7 bases of the junction left unmatched. This CDR3 spans 14 amino acids. Germline CDR1 SGHAT, CDR2 FQNNGV. The CDR3 coding sequence is TGTGCCAGCAATCGGGCAGGGGGCCACAATGAGCAGTTCTTC. This encodes CASNRAGGHNEQFF.

V gene TRBV28 combines with J gene TRBJ1-1; 7 bases are a match to TRBD1. CDR1 and CDR2 (germline): MDHEN, SYDVKM. The V gene end was trimmed by 7 bases and the J gene end by 4 bases; junction bases not matched to a gene: 12. The CDR3 length is 15 residues. The CDR3 sequence: CASNSVTGEGTEAFF. CDR3 coding DNA: TGTGCCAGCAATTCAGTAACAGGGGAAGGCACTGAAGCTTTCTTT.

V usage is TRBV9 and J usage is TRBJ2-1; 8 bases are a match to TRBD2. Germline V lookup: CDR1 SGDLS, CDR2 YYNGEE. The CDR3 length is 17 residues. V lost 4 bases to trimming and J lost 3 bases; unmatched junction nucleotides: 12. This CDR3 is CASSPRRAGVRYNEQFF. As DNA, the CDR3 is TGTGCCAGCAGCCCCCGGCGAGCGGGGGTACGCTACAATGAGCAGTTCTTC.

This clone was found once. This chain joins TRBV5-8 and TRBJ2-1; 12 bases line up with TRBD2. V lost 1 base and J lost 6; bases outside the gene matches: 14. This CDR3 has 19 amino acids. Germline values: CDR1 SGHTS, CDR2 YDEGEE. The CDR3, as DNA: TGTGCCAGCAGCTTGTGTCTAGCGGGGGGGCCGAATCGGGGCAATGAGCAGTTCTTC. Its translation: CASSLCLAGGPNRGNEQFF.